What follows are 28 T cell receptor beta chains derived from one specimen sequenced in a study of T cells in narcolepsy. Sequenced by immunoSEQ multiplex PCR; TCRdb stores in-frame clones only, minus some. The data hold 25,000 to 35,000 clones, with about four fifths observed a single time. Sequences were obtained from CD45RA- memory CD4+ T cells from PBMCs. The receptors come from a human donor with narcolepsy.

With respect to this clone: Within the sample, other DNA sequences also encode this same CDR3. V is TRBV7-2 and J is TRBJ2-5; 9 positions match TRBD2. Trimming took 8 bases from V and 6 from J; bases not matched to a gene: 7. CDR1 is SGHTA and CDR2 is FQGNSA in the germline V gene. CDR3 length: 13 amino acids. The CDR3, as DNA: TGTGCCAGCGGGATTGGACTAGCGAAGACCCAGTACTTC. This sequence encodes CASGIGLAKTQYF.

V is TRBV6-6 and J is TRBJ2-1, with D possibly TRBD2 on 6 matching bases. CDR3 length: 14 residues. Germline V gives CDR1 MNHNY, CDR2 SVGAGI (reference sequence). V was cut by 2 bases and J by 3 bases, with 8 bases left in between. The CDR3 region has the DNA TGTGCCAGCAGTTACAACGGGGGCTACAATGAGCAGTTCTTC. Translated, it gives CASSYNGGYNEQFF.

The CDR3 loop is CASRLGTGKTFF. The CDR3 DNA sequence: TGTGCCAGCAGGCTCGGGACAGGGAAAACTTTCTTT. The rearrangement joins TRBV6-1 to TRBJ1-1; 9 nucleotides match TRBD1. CDR1 is MNHNS and CDR2 is SASEGT in the germline V gene. Trimming took 6 bases from V and 12 from J; bases not matched to a gene: 8. This CDR3 comprises 12 residues.

The rearrangement links TRBV7-9 to TRBJ1-6; the match to TRBD1 covers 8 bases. This CDR3 region has 14 residues. The V gene end was trimmed by 5 bases and the J gene end by 8 bases; junction bases not matched to a gene: 5. Germline V gene data show CDR1 as SEHNR and CDR2 as FQNEAQ (reference sequence). CDR3: CASSSGQGDSPLHF. CDR3 DNA sequence: TGTGCCAGCAGCAGCGGACAGGGCGATTCACCCCTCCACTTT. The full variable domain, completed using reference TRBV7-9 and TRBJ1-6, is DTGVSQNPRHKITKRGQNVTFRCDPISEHNRLYWYRQTLGQGPEFLTYFQNEAQLEKSRLLSDRFSAERPKGSFSTLEIQRTEQGDSAMYLCASSSGQGDSPLHFGNGTRLTVT.

V and J are TRBV9 and TRBJ2-6, with D hard to call. The CDR3 has 15 amino acids. Germline V CDR1 and CDR2: SGDLS, YYNGEE. V lost 3 bases, J lost 0 bases, and 7 bases lay in between. CDR3 bases: TGTGCCAGCAGCGATCGCAACTCTGGGGCCAACGTCCTGACTTTC. Amino acids: CASSDRNSGANVLTF. The full variable domain, with the rest looked up from reference TRBV9 and TRBJ2-6, is DSGVTQTPKHLITATGQRVTLRCSPRSGDLSVYWYQQSLDQGLQFLIQYYNGEERAKGNILERFSAQQFPDLHSELNLSSLELGDSALYFCASSDRNSGANVLTFGAGSRLTVL.

The V gene is TRBV11-2, the J gene TRBJ1-2; TRBD1 is a possible D gene (6 bases). Between the trimmed V and J ends, which lost 2 bases and 6 bases, there was a span of 7 bases. Germline V gene data show CDR1 as SGHAT and CDR2 as FQNNGV. The CDR3 contains 12 residues. The CDR3 sequence is CASSLQGNGYTF. DNA for the CDR3: TGTGCCAGCAGCTTACAGGGGAATGGCTACACCTTC.

The CDR3 DNA reads as TGTGCCAGCAGCTTGTCGGGGGTCGCTTCGGGCTACACCTTC. Protein product: CASSLSGVASGYTF. The chain recombines TRBV5-4 with TRBJ1-2, with D maybe TRBD1 (5 bases). Germline values: CDR1 SGHNT, CDR2 YYREEE (reference sequence). The CDR3 extends over 14 amino acids. Trimming took off 1 base at V and 8 bases at J, with 15 bases between the two ends.

V usage is TRBV2 and J usage is TRBJ1-6, with 7 nucleotides matching TRBD1. V lost 8 bases, J lost 7 bases, and 5 bases stayed unmatched. CDR3 length: 13 residues. The germline V gene has CDR1 SNHLY and CDR2 FYNNEI. CDR3 region: CASRTGFNSPLHF. For the CDR3, the DNA is TGTGCCAGCCGGACAGGATTCAATTCACCCCTCCACTTT.

The table lists this clone with a count of one. The genes are TRBV27 and TRBJ1-5; weak D call: TRBD1 (5 bases). V was cut by 2 bases and J by 1 base, with 21 bases left in between. Germline V gene lookup returns CDR1 MNHEY and CDR2 SMNVEV (reference sequence). CDR3 length equals 19 residues. The CDR3 nucleotides are TGTGCCAGCAGTTTAAAGGGGTCAGGGATTGTGGGGAGCAATCAGCCCCAGCATTTT. This translates into CASSLKGSGIVGSNQPQHF.

This chain links TRBV29-1 with TRBJ2-5; weak D call: TRBD2 (6 bases). The V end was cut by 7 bases, the J end by 2 bases, with 8 bases between. CDR3 size: 11 residues. Germline V lookup: CDR1 SQVTM, CDR2 ANQGSEA. CDR3 DNA sequence: TGCAGCGGGGGACTTCAAGAGACCCAGTACTTC. Residues: CSGGLQETQYF.

The gene calls are TRBV7-3 and TRBJ2-2; 12 nucleotides agree with TRBD2. The CDR3 is made up of 20 amino acids. Losses at the gene ends were 5 bases for V and 0 bases for J; bases not matched to a gene: 13. Germline V gene lookup returns CDR1 SGHTA and CDR2 FQGTGA. CDR3 coding DNA: TGTGCCAGCAGCGGGGGGACACCAGGACTAGCGGGACCGAACACCGGGGAGCTGTTTTTT. Encoded protein: CASSGGTPGLAGPNTGELFF.

The rearrangement joins TRBV30 to TRBJ2-7, with 9 bases aligning to TRBD2. Germline CDR1 reads GTSNPN; CDR2 reads SVGIG (reference sequence). The V gene end was trimmed by 2 bases and the J gene end by 12 bases; junction bases not matched to a gene: 11. The length of the CDR3 is 13 residues. CDR3 residues: CAWSQRLAEGLYF. As DNA, the CDR3 is TGTGCCTGGAGTCAACGACTAGCGGAGGGCTTGTACTTC. Full variable domain (rest looked up from reference TRBV30 and TRBJ2-7): SQTIHQWPATLVQPVGSPLSLECTVEGTSNPNLYWYRQAAGRGLQLLFYSVGIGQISSEVPQNLSASRPQDRQFILSSKKLLLSDSGFYLCAWSQRLAEGLYFGPGTRLTVT.

The rearrangement uses TRBV5-6 and TRBJ1-1, with 7 bases fitting TRBD1. J was trimmed by 7 bases and V by 5 bases; bases with no gene match: 8. CDR1 and CDR2 from the germline V gene are SGHDT and YYEEEE. This CDR3 contains 13 residues. CDR3 sequence reads: CASSFGQVGEAFF. CDR3 in DNA: TGTGCCAGCAGTTTTGGACAGGTGGGTGAAGCTTTCTTT.

The table lists this clone with a count of one. The chain links TRBV6-5 to TRBJ2-7, with TRBD2 as a possible D gene (6 bases). This CDR3 is 15 amino acids long. V was shortened by 5 bases and J by 4 bases, with 18 bases between the two germline ends. Germline values: CDR1 MNHEY, CDR2 SVGAGI. The CDR3 reads CASSKGRERVYEQYF. CDR3 coding DNA: TGTGCCAGCAGTAAGGGGCGCGAGCGGGTTTACGAGCAGTACTTC.

This chain uses TRBV14 with TRBJ2-2; D not certain. V dropped 6 bases and J dropped 2 bases, with 10 bases sitting between them. The CDR3 is made up of 14 amino acids. Germline CDR1 reads SGHDN; CDR2 reads FVKESK. CDR3 sequence reads: CASRPTRNTGELFF. The DNA for the CDR3 is TGTGCCAGCAGACCAACACGTAACACCGGGGAGCTGTTTTTT.

The rearrangement joins TRBV15 to TRBJ1-2; no reliable D call. Trimming took off 3 bases at V and 5 bases at J, with 10 bases between the two ends. Germline V CDR1 and CDR2: LNHNV, YYDKDF (reference sequence). CDR3 length equals 13 residues. As DNA, the CDR3 is TGTGCCACCAGCAGCCGGGTGTATTATGGCTACACCTTC. Translated, it gives CATSSRVYYGYTF.

CDR3 coding DNA: TGCGCCAGCAGCTTGAATGGGGTTTTAGACAATGAGCAGTTCTTC. Its protein product is CASSLNGVLDNEQFF. The chain is built from TRBV5-1 and TRBJ2-1; D uncertain. In germline, CDR1 is SGHRS, CDR2 YFSETQ. V lost 1 base and J 5 bases, leaving 13 bases between the germline ends. This CDR3 contains 15 residues.

The chain links TRBV2 to TRBJ2-1, with D hard to call. This CDR3 has 13 amino acids. V was trimmed by 8 bases and J by 0 bases, leaving 8 bases between them. Germline V CDR1 and CDR2: SNHLY, FYNNEI. The CDR3 nucleotides read TGTGCCAGCCGCGTTAGCTCCTACAATGAGCAGTTCTTC. Protein sequence: CASRVSSYNEQFF.

The chain is built from TRBV10-3 and TRBJ2-7; 9 nucleotides align to TRBD1. V shed 7 bases and J 2 bases; nucleotides not matched to a gene: 9. Germline V gene lookup returns CDR1 ENHRY and CDR2 SYGVKD. This CDR3 has 15 amino acids. In DNA form, the CDR3 reads TGTGCCATCACCCCGGCCGGGACAGGGCCCTACGAGCAGTACTTC. Its protein product is CAITPAGTGPYEQYF.

This clone was seen only once. V gene TRBV30 combines with J gene TRBJ1-6; TRBD1 aligns across 10 bases. The germline gives CDR1 GTSNPN, CDR2 SVGIG (reference sequence). J was trimmed by 11 bases and V by 0 bases; bases with no gene match: 4. CDR3 length: 14 residues. CDR3 amino acids: CAWSVPGQGTPLHF. The DNA of the CDR3 is TGTGCCTGGAGTGTACCGGGACAGGGGACACCCCTCCACTTT.

The CDR3: CASSELLGFTGELFF. CDR3 nucleotides: TGTGCCAGCAGTGAATTGTTGGGGTTCACCGGGGAGCTGTTTTTT. The chain joins TRBV2 to TRBJ2-2; D is unresolved. Germline CDR1 is SNHLY and CDR2 is FYNNEI. V was cut by 2 bases and J by 4 bases, with 11 bases left in between. CDR3 length: 15 residues.

The gene calls are TRBV6-5 and TRBJ1-5; possible D gene TRBD1, 5 bases. Germline lookup yields CDR1 MNHEY and CDR2 SVGAGI. There are 14 residues in the CDR3. Deletions cut 2 bases from V and 7 bases from J, with 12 bases between. This CDR3 reads CASSYQGSDQPQHF. The CDR3 coding sequence is TGTGCCAGCAGTTACCAGGGATCCGACCAGCCCCAGCATTTT.

The gene calls are TRBV6-5 and TRBJ1-1, with 7 nucleotides matching TRBD1. This CDR3 contains 14 residues. The V gene end was trimmed by 6 bases and the J gene end by 2 bases; junction bases not matched to a gene: 6. Germline CDR1 MNHEY, CDR2 SVGAGI. Here the CDR3 reads CASSNRGANTEAFF. Written as DNA, the CDR3 is TGTGCCAGCAGCAACAGGGGAGCAAACACTGAAGCTTTCTTT.

The genes are TRBV6-5 and TRBJ2-5, with D maybe TRBD2 (5 bases). Germline V gives CDR1 MNHEY, CDR2 SVGAGI. The CDR3 sequence is 14 residues long. V dropped 8 bases and J dropped 7 bases, with 20 bases sitting between them. In DNA, the CDR3 is TGTGCCAGCTCTCCCCCGGGGTATCGCGGGACCCAGTACTTC. It translates to CASSPPGYRGTQYF.

The rearrangement links TRBV2 to TRBJ2-3, with TRBD2 matching over 7 bases. V shed 6 bases and J 4 bases; nucleotides not matched to a gene: 16. Germline CDR1 reads SNHLY; CDR2 reads FYNNEI. The CDR3 totals 17 residues. The CDR3 here is CASSPARGRAGADTQYF. The CDR3 bases are TGTGCCAGCAGCCCTGCCAGAGGGAGGGCCGGGGCAGATACGCAGTATTTT. Full variable domain (outside the CDR3, taken from reference TRBV2 and TRBJ2-3): EPEVTQTPSHQVTQMGQEVILRCVPISNHLYFYWYRQILGQKVEFLVSFYNNEISEKSEIFDDQFSVERPDGSNFTLKIRSTKLEDSAMYFCASSPARGRAGADTQYFGPGTRLTVL.

The chain has TRBV5-1 and TRBJ2-5; D is perhaps TRBD2 (5 bases). The CDR3 has 15 residues. CDR1 is SGHRS, CDR2 YFSETQ, per germline. Trimming pared 0 bases from V and 5 bases from J, leaving 14 bases between. Here the CDR3 reads CASSLGTGSRETQYF. Written as DNA, the CDR3 is TGCGCCAGCAGCTTGGGTACGGGGAGTAGGGAGACCCAGTACTTC.

This chain joins TRBV15 and TRBJ2-7; no firm D call. With 0 bases removed from V and 3 bases from J, the gap between germline ends came to 9 bases. The CDR3 length is 14 residues. The germline CDR1 and CDR2 sequences are LNHNV and YYDKDF (reference sequence). CDR3: CATSREQDSYEQYF. CDR3 coding DNA: TGTGCCACCAGCAGAGAACAAGATAGCTACGAGCAGTACTTC.

J is TRBJ2-5 and V is TRBV14; no firm D call. The length of the CDR3 is 11 residues. Germline lookup yields CDR1 SGHDN and CDR2 FVKESK. V lost 3 bases and J 5 bases, leaving 4 bases between the germline ends. This CDR3 reads CASSQDETQYF. The DNA of the CDR3 is TGTGCCAGCAGCCAGGACGAGACCCAGTACTTC.